This T cell receptor beta chain was identified in a study of T cells in Graves' hyperthyroidism and ophthalmopathy. Between the trimmed V and J ends, which lost 8 bases and 6 bases, there was a span of 14 bases. The CDR3 consists of 13 residues. Looked up from germline, CDR1 is SEHNR and CDR2 is FQNEAQ (reference sequence). Regarding this clonotype: A much more abundant neighbour one base away suggests this may be a read error.

Amplified regions were TCR beta CDR3 sequences from RNA transcripts. Initially, a first-round RT-PCR of the TCR CDR3 employed the HTBI primer set. TCRdb redid the calling of the multiplex PCR reads with MiXCR, one entry per CDR3 protein. This table holds 500,000 to 650,000 distinct CDR3 sequences, around 15% found once. The chain joins TRBV7-9 to TRBJ2-1; tentatively, D is TRBD2 (5 bases). The specimen sequenced was blood. The TCR sequence derives from a woman aged 50 to 60 with Graves' ophthalmopathy. The chain's CDR3 is CASLVRVGNEQFF. CDR3 in DNA: TGTGCCAGCTTAGTGAGGGTGGGCAATGAGCAGTTCTTC. The variable domain in full, with the rest retrieved from reference TRBV7-9 and TRBJ2-1, is DTGVSQNPRHKITKRGQNVTFRCDPISEHNRLYWYRQTLGQGPEFLTYFQNEAQLEKSRLLSDRFSAERPKGSFSTLEIQRTEQGDSAMYLCASLVRVGNEQFFGPGTRLTVL.